The clone carrying this T cell receptor beta chain was seen a few times. Its target is not known. In TCRdb, the reads were re-called with MiXCR into one record per CDR3 protein. The sample lists around 310,000 distinct CDR3 sequences; roughly 17% were seen once. CDR1 is SGHVS and CDR2 is FQNEAQ in the germline V gene. The CDR3 covers 16 residues. Trimming left V 1 base short and J 5 bases short, with 16 bases between. The data originate from a study of T cell repertoires in cytomegalovirus infection. The study's findings and limits: Individuals carrying CMV plus the relevant HLA were identified by cumulative frequency of public TCR beta families.

Sequencing used PBMCs. V is TRBV7-8 and J is TRBJ2-3, with D perhaps matching TRBD1 (6 bases). This receptor was identified in a human donor in good health (CMV status not recorded). Some clones in this sample may be carry-over from other donors' samples. This CDR3 is CASSLGIPGAQDTQYF. In nucleotides, the CDR3 is TGTGCCAGCAGCTTAGGAATCCCAGGGGCTCAAGATACGCAGTATTTT.